This T cell receptor (beta chain) was recorded in a study of spatial heterogeneity in lung cancer (dated 2019 in TCRdb). Concerning the study at large: More beta-chain than alpha-chain transcripts were consistently detected, likely reflecting higher beta-chain transcript abundance. In the raw uncorrected reads, each unique combination of TCR and UMI appeared on average more than ten times. In non-small cell lung cancer, the study made a quantitative comparison of TCR alpha and beta repertoires among multiple tumor regions, matched nontumor lung and blood. Nonsynonymous mutation counts, determined by whole-exome sequencing of tumor tissue, were related to features of the TCR repertoire. At surgery, both alpha and beta chains were TCR-sequenced in under 250 tumor regions, roughly 64 matched nontumor lung samples and a few dozen PBMC samples. Study-wide findings and limitations: Ubiquitous expanded tumor TCRs were detected in blood more often at tumor resection than at routine follow-up. Confirming at a functional level the hypothesis that regional TCRs recognize regional mutations was considered to require additional single-cell paired TCR alpha and beta sequencing.

Library method: 5' RACE. TCRdb records NextSeq 500 as the sequencer. The TCR library protocol attached a unique molecular identifier to each TCR cDNA molecule to allow correction of PCR and sequencing errors. From the authors' description of their analysis: TCR identification, UMI-based error correction and CDR3 extraction were all carried out with Decombinator tools. TCRs above a frequency of 2 per 1,000, corresponding to the top 1% of the tumor frequency distribution, were defined as expanded. Each repertoire was subsampled 100 times to 5,000 TCRs, after which Renyi diversity was computed with the R vegan package. CDR3 similarity networks were built from amino acid triplet string-kernel similarity, with CDR3s being connected when pairwise similarity was above 0.82. The raw public reads went through TCRdb reprocessing: fastp at Q25, MiXCR clone calling, in-frame beta chains kept. Each CDR3 protein gets just one entry, which takes the most common genes and DNA from the rows behind it. The V and J calls here are based on TCRdb, not the publication. The sample table contains 65,000 to 85,000 distinct CDR3 sequences; only one count was recorded for approximately 18% of them. The top ten constitute 5% to 8% of the sample.

Sample time point, as interpreted from the label and publication: sample taken at primary tumor resection. Whole RNA extracted from tumor and nontumor lung tissue, or from cryopreserved PBMC samples, was used for TCR sequencing without cell sorting. The donors were more than 60 patients from the lung TRACERx cohort who had early-stage, untreated non-small cell lung cancer. Patients were selected for TCR sequencing only if sufficient RNA was available from at least two tumor regions. The junction shows trimming of 2 bases on V and 1 base on J, and the gene matches do not reach 3 bases of it. From the cysteine up to the phenylalanine, the CDR3 has a length of 14 residues. Only the CDR3 DNA is retained, 42 bases long and in frame from the first base. CDR1 SGHDT and CDR2 YYEEEE are derived from the germline V gene. This clonotype was counted between two and nine times. Its recognized antigen is unknown. No much larger clone exists at a distance of one base, and base qualities are not known.

Sequencing was performed on PBMCs, taken at surgery. The chain employs TRBV5-6 and TRBJ2-7; 7 bases in the junction line up with TRBD1. The sequence derives from a male donor with early-stage non-small cell lung cancer. Read as DNA, the sequence is TGTGCCAGCAGCTTTTTGGGACAGTCCTACGAGCAGTACTTC. It specifies CASSFLGQSYEQYF.